A single sample is the source of the 4 T cell receptor beta chains below, sequenced in a study of cytomegalovirus exposure and HLA in healthy donors. 13 Jbeta primers and 60 Vbeta primers were used for the PCR. Produced via immunoSEQ multiplex PCR; TCRdb's table is partial and in-frame only. This repertoire shows around 260,000 clones, around 80% found once; its top ten account for about 0.3%. Sequencing was performed on PBMCs. These receptor sequences come from a girl aged 2 to 9 in good health and CMV-seronegative.

A few counts support this clone. This chain connects TRBV27 to TRBJ1-1; D possibly corresponds to TRBD1 (5 bases). The CDR3 is 13 residues long. Germline V gene sequence: CDR1 MNHEY, CDR2 SMNVEV (reference sequence). Between the trimmed V and J ends, which lost 6 bases and 4 bases, there was a span of 12 bases. This chain's CDR3 is CASRPRRGTEAFF. In DNA, the CDR3 is TGTGCCAGCAGGCCGCGGAGGGGCACTGAAGCTTTCTTT.

V and J are TRBV2 and TRBJ2-1, with D maybe TRBD2 (5 bases). Germline V gives CDR1 SNHLY, CDR2 FYNNEI. V lost 3 bases and J lost 6, with 9 bases in between. CDR3 length: 13 residues. The CDR3 coding sequence is TGTGCCAGCAGTGAGGGGAGAATCAATGAGCAGTTCTTC. It codes for CASSEGRINEQFF.

This clone was found once. The chain carries TRBV5-1 and TRBJ2-7; 7 bases align to TRBD1. The CDR3 covers 15 residues. The germline gives CDR1 SGHRS, CDR2 YFSETQ. V was pared by 4 bases and J by 2 bases, with 9 bases of the junction left unmatched. CDR3 sequence reads: CASSLGTAPTYEQYF. The CDR3 bases are TGCGCCAGCAGCCTTGGGACAGCTCCTACCTACGAGCAGTACTTC.

The chain has TRBV12-5 and TRBJ1-2; TRBD1 matches at 10 bases. Germline assignment: CDR1 LGHNT and CDR2 FRNRAP. The CDR3 has 15 amino acids. The J segment lost 0 bases and the V segment lost 8 bases, leaving 6 bases of the junction unmatched. This CDR3 reads CASSGTGDANYGYTF. The CDR3 DNA follows: TGTGCTAGTAGCGGGACAGGGGATGCTAACTATGGCTACACCTTC.